Presented here are 12 T cell receptor beta chains from one specimen sequenced in a study of shared clonotypes between healthy human individuals. Sequencing used immunoSEQ multiplex PCR; TCRdb keeps in-frame clones, though not all of them. The table records about 1 million clones, about 74% of them present only once. The sample taken for sequencing was memory CD4+ T cells sorted from blood. The subset denotes: CD45RA-negative fraction. The receptors come from a man between 18 and 29 years old in good health.

This chain joins TRBV28 and TRBJ1-2; the match to TRBD1 covers 7 bases. The CDR3 is 13 residues long. Losses at the gene ends were 4 bases for V and 5 bases for J; bases not matched to a gene: 4. Germline loops: CDR1 MDHEN, CDR2 SYDVKM. CDR3 protein: CASSYGTAYGYTF. The CDR3 region has the DNA TGTGCCAGCAGTTACGGGACAGCTTATGGCTACACCTTC.

V and J are TRBV11-2 and TRBJ2-6, with D uncertain. Per the germline V gene, CDR1 is SGHAT and CDR2 is FQNNGV. Trimming pared 5 bases from V and 7 bases from J, leaving 12 bases between. This CDR3 contains 14 residues. The CDR3, as DNA: TGTGCCAGCAGCCCGGGTAGTAGTGCCAACGTCCTGACTTTC. It yields the protein CASSPGSSANVLTF.

The chain carries TRBV6-1 and TRBJ2-1, with a tentative D call TRBD2 (6 bases). The ends were cut back, 5 bases at V and 7 bases at J, with 15 bases in the middle. This CDR3 region has 14 residues. Germline V gene sequence: CDR1 MNHNS, CDR2 SASEGT. Written as DNA, the CDR3 is TGTGCCAGCAGTCCTCTTCCGGGGGTAAATGAGCAGTTCTTC. This encodes CASSPLPGVNEQFF.

With respect to this clone: The sample contains more than one DNA sequence encoding this CDR3. The chain employs TRBV18 and TRBJ2-3; TRBD2 agrees at 8 bases. V was clipped by 2 bases and J by 1 base; unmatched bases: 2. Germline assignment: CDR1 KGHSH and CDR2 LQKENI. The CDR3 is made up of 15 amino acids. DNA for the CDR3: TGTGCCAGCTCACCAACTAGCGGAGGCACAGATACGCAGTATTTT. Amino acids: CASSPTSGGTDTQYF.

The genes are TRBV18 and TRBJ2-3; D unresolved. CDR1 and CDR2 (germline): KGHSH, LQKENI. The CDR3 spans 12 residues. V was trimmed by 5 bases and J by 6 bases, leaving 9 bases between them. CDR3 protein: CASSEKGDTQYF. As DNA, the CDR3 is TGTGCCAGCTCAGAGAAGGGTGATACGCAGTATTTT.

The sample holds one count of this clone. This chain connects TRBV6-4 to TRBJ2-3, with 9 positions matching TRBD1. In germline, CDR1 is MRHNA, CDR2 SNTAGT. The CDR3 consists of 13 residues. The junction had 3 bases not matched to a gene; V was cut back by 5 bases and J by 6 bases. The chain's CDR3 is CASSRQGVDTQYF. The CDR3 coding sequence is TGTGCCAGCAGTCGACAGGGGGTGGATACGCAGTATTTT.

The chain links TRBV6-5 to TRBJ1-6; no reliable D call. The CDR3 loop spans 15 amino acids. Per the germline V gene, CDR1 is MNHEY and CDR2 is SVGAGI. The V gene lost 5 bases and the J gene lost 0 bases, with 8 bases spanning the gap. The CDR3 region has the DNA TGTGCCAGCAGTAAGGTTCCCTCCTATAATTCACCCCTCCACTTT. Protein: CASSKVPSYNSPLHF.

This clone was counted only a few times. The gene calls are TRBV11-2 and TRBJ2-3; the D gene is possibly TRBD2 (5 bases). Germline loops: CDR1 SGHAT, CDR2 FQNNGV. V lost 1 base and J 7 bases, leaving 9 bases between the germline ends. CDR3 size: 13 residues. The CDR3 coding sequence is TGTGCCAGCAGCTTAGTTCGACTATATACGCAGTATTTT. Amino acids: CASSLVRLYTQYF.

The chain recombines TRBV7-9 with TRBJ1-6, with a tentative D call TRBD1 (5 bases). The germline CDR1 and CDR2 sequences are SEHNR and FQNEAQ (reference sequence). The CDR3 has 14 residues. V was clipped by 1 base and J by 7 bases, with 8 bases between them. The CDR3 nucleotides are TGTGCCAGCAGCTTAGAACAGGCCAATTCACCCCTCCACTTT. The encoded protein is CASSLEQANSPLHF.

The chain recombines TRBV7-8 with TRBJ2-1; TRBD1 or TRBD2 may be the D gene (6 bases each). With 3 bases removed from V and 3 bases from J, the gap between germline ends came to 12 bases. This CDR3 has 15 residues. From germline, CDR1 is SGHVS and CDR2 FQNEAQ. The chain's CDR3 is CASSFGGPNYNEQFF. The CDR3, as DNA: TGTGCCAGCAGCTTCGGGGGCCCTAACTACAATGAGCAGTTCTTC.

This clone was seen at least ten times. V gene TRBV5-4 combines with J gene TRBJ2-3; weak D call: TRBD2 (5 bases). CDR3 length equals 14 residues. With 2 bases removed from V and 4 bases from J, the gap between germline ends came to 11 bases. Per the germline V gene, CDR1 is SGHNT and CDR2 is YYREEE (reference sequence). The CDR3, as DNA: TGTGCCAGCAGCTTTGGGGAGTATTCAGATACGCAGTATTTT. Protein sequence: CASSFGEYSDTQYF.

In its sample, this clone was seen a few times. This rearrangement joins TRBV2 to TRBJ2-6, with D hard to call. Germline values: CDR1 SNHLY, CDR2 FYNNEI. The V and J ends lost 2 bases and 0 bases respectively, with 8 bases between them. CDR3 size: 16 residues. For the CDR3, the DNA is TGTGCCAGCAGTGAATATAAGAGCTCTGGGGCCAACGTCCTGACTTTC. Translation gives CASSEYKSSGANVLTF.